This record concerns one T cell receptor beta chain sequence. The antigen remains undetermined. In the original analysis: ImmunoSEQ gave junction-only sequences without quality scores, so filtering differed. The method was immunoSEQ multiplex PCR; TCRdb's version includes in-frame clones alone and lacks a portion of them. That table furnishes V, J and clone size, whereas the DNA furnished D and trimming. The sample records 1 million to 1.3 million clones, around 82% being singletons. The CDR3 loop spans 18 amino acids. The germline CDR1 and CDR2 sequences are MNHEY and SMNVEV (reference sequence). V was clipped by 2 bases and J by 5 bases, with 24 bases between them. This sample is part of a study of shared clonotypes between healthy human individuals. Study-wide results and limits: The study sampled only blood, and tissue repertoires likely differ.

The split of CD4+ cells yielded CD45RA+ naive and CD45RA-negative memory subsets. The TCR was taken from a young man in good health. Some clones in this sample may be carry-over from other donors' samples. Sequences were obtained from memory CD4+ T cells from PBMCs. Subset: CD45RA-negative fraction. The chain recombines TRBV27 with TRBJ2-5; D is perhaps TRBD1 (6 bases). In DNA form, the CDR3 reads TGTGCCAGCAGTTTAGCGACTATCCCTTCTCCCGGACAGGAGACCCAGTACTTC. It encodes CASSLATIPSPGQETQYF.